These 9 T cell receptor beta chains share one sample of origin, sequenced in a study of T-cell reconstitution after alpha-beta-depleted transplantation in children. Unique molecular identifiers featured in how the TCRbeta library was prepared. MiXCR, applied by TCRdb to the PCR reads, yields one record per CDR3 protein. The top ten clones hold under 35% of a sample with 440,000 or so distinct CDR3 sequences, roughly 44% of them seen once. The sample consisted of PBMCs, taken before TCRalphabeta/CD19-depleted stem cell transplant. The origin of the receptors is a girl between 2 and 10 years old with aplastic anemia, due to receive a stem cell transplant.

This clonotype came up many times. The chain is built from TRBV7-2 and TRBJ1-4; D might be TRBD1 (5 bases). Trimming took 2 bases from V and 6 from J, leaving 10 bases between them. The CDR3 length is 14 residues. CDR1 and CDR2 (germline): SGHTA, FQGNSA. CDR3 sequence reads: CASSLSGGHEKLFF. DNA for the CDR3: TGTGCCAGCAGCTTATCCGGGGGTCATGAAAAACTGTTTTTT.

The chain carries TRBV12-3 or TRBV12-4 and TRBJ2-5; 7 bases align to TRBD1. CDR3 length equals 14 residues. V was pared by 6 bases and J by 2 bases, with 6 bases of the junction left unmatched. In DNA, the CDR3 is TGTGCCAGCAGCCCTCAGGGGGTTCAAGAGACCCAGTACTTC. Translating it yields CASSPQGVQETQYF.

In DNA form, the CDR3 reads TGCAGTGCTAAACCCTACAATGAGCAGTTCTTC. Its translation is CSAKPYNEQFF. The chain is built from TRBV20-1 and TRBJ2-1; D is uncertain. The germline V gene encodes CDR1 DFQATT and CDR2 SNEGSKA (reference sequence). The CDR3 is 11 amino acids. V lost 4 bases and J 2 bases, leaving 3 bases between the germline ends.

This clonotype was recorded at least ten times. This chain joins TRBV20-1 and TRBJ2-7; possibly TRBD1 or TRBD2 for D (6 bases each). This CDR3 comprises 15 residues. Germline CDR1 and CDR2: DFQATT and SNEGSKA (reference sequence). Trimming left V 7 bases short and J 0 bases short, with 19 bases between. The CDR3 region is CSVGVVRGLSYEQYF. The CDR3 coding sequence is TGCAGTGTTGGAGTCGTCAGGGGACTCTCCTACGAGCAGTACTTC.

V and J are TRBV5-1 and TRBJ2-7; the D gene is possibly TRBD1 (5 bases). Germline V gene data show CDR1 as SGHRS and CDR2 as YFSETQ. The CDR3 contains 15 residues. The ends were cut back, 1 base at V and 2 bases at J, with 13 bases in the middle. CDR3 protein: CASSLIRGDPYEQYF. The DNA for the CDR3 is TGCGCCAGCAGCTTGATTAGGGGCGATCCCTACGAGCAGTACTTC.

The sample holds many counts of this clonotype. The chain combines TRBV7-9 with TRBJ2-2; D unclear. V lost 11 bases, J lost 2 bases, and 12 bases lay in between. Germline CDR1 SEHNR, CDR2 FQNEAQ (reference sequence). The CDR3 loop spans 13 amino acids. The DNA for the CDR3 is TGTGCCGGCCCTTGGCCCAACACCGGGGAGCTGTTTTTT. Protein sequence: CAGPWPNTGELFF.

The chain joins TRBV20-1 to TRBJ2-2; a weak D match, TRBD2 (6 bases). Trimming shortened V by 1 base and J by 3 bases, and 6 bases separated the two germline ends. Germline CDR1 DFQATT, CDR2 SNEGSKA (reference sequence). The CDR3 covers 13 residues. The CDR3: CSARGGDTGELFF. CDR3 coding DNA: TGCAGTGCTAGAGGCGGGGACACCGGGGAGCTGTTTTTT.

This clonotype occurred many times. This chain connects TRBV12-3 or TRBV12-4 to TRBJ1-1, with 8 bases matching TRBD1. The CDR3 has 17 residues. V lost 5 bases, J lost 0 bases, and 11 bases stayed unmatched. The CDR3, as DNA: TGTGCCAGCAGTGGCCCCCCAGGGGGCTTATTGAACACTGAAGCTTTCTTT. Translation gives CASSGPPGGLLNTEAFF.

V gene TRBV10-1 combines with J gene TRBJ1-1, with 10 bases lining up with TRBD1. The V segment lost 6 bases and the J segment 7 bases; nucleotides outside the gene matches: 8. The germline CDR1 and CDR2 sequences are WNHNN and SYGVQD (reference sequence). The CDR3 has 14 residues. The CDR3 is CASRRQGANFEAFF. CDR3 nucleotides: TGCGCCAGCAGGAGACAGGGGGCCAACTTTGAAGCTTTCTTT.